The 3 T cell receptor beta chains given below trace back to one sample, sequenced in a study of human T cells and chemical hapten exposure. Time point described: pre-sensitization, week 0. Stated treatment: therapeutic diphenylcyclopropenone sensitization with weekly scalp DPC. TCRdb fed the RACE reads into MiXCR, producing one record per CDR3 protein. Among 350,000 to 400,000 distinct CDR3 sequences listed, 4% to 6% were seen once. The sequences come from whole blood, collected in connection with sensitization to the hapten diphenylcyclopropenone (DPC). The receptors derive from a woman aged 45-65 years with alopecia areata. Some clones in this sample may be carry-over from other donors' samples.

This chain connects TRBV20-1 to TRBJ1-2; a possible D gene is TRBD1 (5 bases). V was clipped by 7 bases and J by 2 bases, with 11 bases between them. Looked up from germline, CDR1 is DFQATT and CDR2 is SNEGSKA (reference sequence). This CDR3 is 12 amino acids long. CDR3 DNA sequence: TGCAGTGTAGGGGCGGGAAACTATGGCTACACCTTC. Translating gives CSVGAGNYGYTF.

The table lists this clonotype with a few counts. The chain couples TRBV7-2 to TRBJ2-3; D remains ambiguous. Germline CDR1 reads SGHTA; CDR2 reads FQGNSA. The CDR3 loop spans 14 amino acids. Trimming took off 7 bases at V and 0 bases at J, with 11 bases between the two ends. The CDR3 here is CASTVDISTDTQYF. CDR3 bases: TGTGCCAGCACCGTCGACATTAGCACAGATACGCAGTATTTT.

This chain links TRBV13 with TRBJ1-4; 7 nucleotides line up with TRBD1. Germline CDR1 and CDR2: PRHDT and FYEKMQ (reference sequence). The CDR3 has 16 amino acids. The trim removed 3 bases at V and 7 bases at J, leaving 11 bases unmatched. The CDR3 region is CASSFPLQGGGEKLFF. In DNA, the CDR3 is TGTGCCAGCAGCTTTCCCCTTCAGGGGGGAGGTGAAAAACTGTTTTTT.